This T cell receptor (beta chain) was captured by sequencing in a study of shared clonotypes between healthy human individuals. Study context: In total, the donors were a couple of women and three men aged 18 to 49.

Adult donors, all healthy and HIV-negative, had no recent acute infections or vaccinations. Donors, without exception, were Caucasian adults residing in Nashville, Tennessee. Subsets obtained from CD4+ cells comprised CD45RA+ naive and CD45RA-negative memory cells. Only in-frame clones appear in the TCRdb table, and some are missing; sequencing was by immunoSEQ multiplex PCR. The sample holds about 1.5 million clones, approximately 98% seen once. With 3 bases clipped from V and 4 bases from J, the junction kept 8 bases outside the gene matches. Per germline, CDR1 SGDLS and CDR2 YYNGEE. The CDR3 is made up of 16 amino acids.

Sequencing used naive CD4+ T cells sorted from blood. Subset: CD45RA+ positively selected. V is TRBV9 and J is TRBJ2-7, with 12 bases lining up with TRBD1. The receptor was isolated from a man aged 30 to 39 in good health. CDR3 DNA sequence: TGTGCCAGCAGCGCATCCGGGACAGGGGGCTCATACGAGCAGTACTTC. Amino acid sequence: CASSASGTGGSYEQYF.